Listed here are 9 T cell receptor beta chains from one sample, sequenced in a study of blood T cell repertoires in COVID-19. The repertoire was sequenced with immunoSEQ multiplex PCR; TCRdb's copy has only in-frame clones and lacks some. Found here are more than 300,000 clones, around 90% of them singletons; the top ten hold about 1%. Source material: peripheral blood. Every receptor here comes from a woman in her thirties or forties with COVID-19, enrolled during active disease.

This clone was seen once. The CDR3 DNA follows: TGTGCCAGCAGCGTATCCGGGACTAGCGGGAATGAGCAGTTCTTC. As protein: CASSVSGTSGNEQFF. This chain uses TRBV9 with TRBJ2-1; 12 nucleotides match TRBD2. Looked up from germline, CDR1 is SGDLS and CDR2 is YYNGEE. J lost 7 bases, V lost 1 base, and 3 bases had no gene match. The CDR3 totals 15 residues.

V usage is TRBV18 and J usage is TRBJ2-1; no definite D call. Trimming left V 2 bases short and J 5 bases short, with 7 bases between. This CDR3 has 13 residues. CDR1 KGHSH and CDR2 LQKENI come from the germline V gene. The CDR3 DNA reads as TGTGCCAGCTCACCAGATCAGGACAATGAGCAGTTCTTC. This sequence encodes CASSPDQDNEQFF. The full variable domain, rest sourced from reference TRBV18 and TRBJ2-1, is NAGVMQNPRHLVRRRGQEARLRCSPMKGHSHVYWYRQLPEEGLKFMVYLQKENIIDESGMPKERFSAEFPKEGPSILRIQQVVRGDSAAYFCASSPDQDNEQFFGPGTRLTVL.

The chain employs TRBV4-1 and TRBJ2-2; TRBD2 matches 10 bases. The CDR3 runs 22 residues. V lost 1 base, J lost 5 bases, and 22 bases stayed unmatched. Germline CDR1 MGHRA, CDR2 YSYEKL. CDR3 nucleotides: TGCGCCAGCAGCCAAGTCCGAACCCCTCAAGGTAGCGGGAGGATAAGGACCGGGGAGCTGTTTTTT. Translation gives CASSQVRTPQGSGRIRTGELFF.

This rearrangement joins TRBV27 to TRBJ2-6; tentative D call: TRBD2 (5 bases). Trimming took off 8 bases at V and 2 bases at J, with 10 bases between the two ends. Germline assignment: CDR1 MNHEY and CDR2 SMNVEV (reference sequence). The CDR3 contains 14 residues. CDR3 sequence (DNA): TGTGCCAGCGCCTCGGGAACTGGGGCCAACGTCCTGACTTTC. This sequence encodes CASASGTGANVLTF.

V usage is TRBV6-1 and J usage is TRBJ2-5; D might be TRBD1 (6 bases). V lost 5 bases, J lost 5 bases, and 9 bases lay in between. Germline CDR1 and CDR2: MNHNS and SASEGT. This CDR3 region has 12 residues. The CDR3 coding sequence is TGTGCCAGCAGTTCAGGGGCGGAGACCCAGTACTTC. It specifies CASSSGAETQYF.

The chain couples TRBV9 to TRBJ2-1, with D possibly matching TRBD2 (6 bases). Trimming cost V 0 bases and J 9 bases, with 13 bases left between them. The germline V gene has CDR1 SGDLS and CDR2 YYNGEE. CDR3 length equals 14 residues. CDR3 residues: CASSVVAQRAEQFF. CDR3 sequence (DNA): TGTGCCAGCAGCGTAGTGGCCCAGCGGGCTGAGCAGTTCTTC.

The V and J genes are TRBV9 and TRBJ2-3, with TRBD2 as a possible D gene (5 bases). The germline CDR1 and CDR2 sequences are SGDLS and YYNGEE. CDR3 length: 16 amino acids. Trimming pared 4 bases from V and 2 bases from J, leaving 17 bases between. CDR3 nucleotides: TGTGCCAGCAGCCCCCGGGCTAGCCTAACCACAGATACGCAGTATTTT. Translated: CASSPRASLTTDTQYF.

The V and J genes are TRBV15 and TRBJ1-4, with 9 bases identical to TRBD1. CDR1 is LNHNV and CDR2 is YYDKDF in the germline V gene (reference sequence). The CDR3 extends over 17 amino acids. The V segment lost 8 bases and the J segment 8 bases; nucleotides outside the gene matches: 18. CDR3 in DNA: TGTGCCACCGGAGAGTTAACCCTGCGGGACAGGGCGGAAAAACTGTTTTTT. Its protein is CATGELTLRDRAEKLFF.

The rearrangement uses TRBV7-2 and TRBJ2-7; D possibly corresponds to TRBD2 (7 bases). The length of the CDR3 is 15 residues. Germline loops: CDR1 SGHTA, CDR2 FQGNSA. The V and J ends lost 5 bases and 2 bases respectively, with 16 bases between them. The CDR3 is CASSLRGRGPYEQYF. As DNA, the CDR3 is TGTGCCAGCAGCCTGAGGGGGAGGGGACCCTACGAGCAGTACTTC. The variable domain in full, completed from reference TRBV7-2 and TRBJ2-7, reads GAGVSQSPSNKVTEKGKDVELRCDPISGHTALYWYRQSLGQGLEFLIYFQGNSAPDKSGLPSDRFSAERTGGSVSTLTIQRTQQEDSAVYLCASSLRGRGPYEQYFGPGTRLTVT.